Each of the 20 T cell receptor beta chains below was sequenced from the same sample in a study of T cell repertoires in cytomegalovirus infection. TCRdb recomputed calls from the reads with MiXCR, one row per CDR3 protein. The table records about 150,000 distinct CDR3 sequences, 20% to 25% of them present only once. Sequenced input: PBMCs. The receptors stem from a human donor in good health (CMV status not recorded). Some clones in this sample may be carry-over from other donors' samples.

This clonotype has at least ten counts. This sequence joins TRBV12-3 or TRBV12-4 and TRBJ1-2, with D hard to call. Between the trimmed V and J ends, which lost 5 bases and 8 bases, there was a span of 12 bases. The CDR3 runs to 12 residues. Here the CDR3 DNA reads TGTGCCAGCAGTCGGAGTGAAGTCGGCTACACCTTC. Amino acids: CASSRSEVGYTF.

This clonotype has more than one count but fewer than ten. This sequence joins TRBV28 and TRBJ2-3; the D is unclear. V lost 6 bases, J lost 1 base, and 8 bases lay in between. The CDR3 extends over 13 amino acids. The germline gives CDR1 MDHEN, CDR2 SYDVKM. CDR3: CASRPLGTDTQYF. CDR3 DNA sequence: TGTGCCAGCAGACCCTTGGGCACAGATACGCAGTATTTT. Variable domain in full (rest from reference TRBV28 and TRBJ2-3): DVKVTQSSRYLVKRTGEKVFLECVQDMDHENMFWYRQDPGLGLRLIYFSYDVKMKEKGDIPEGYSVSREKKERFSLILESASTNQTSMYLCASRPLGTDTQYFGPGTRLTVL.

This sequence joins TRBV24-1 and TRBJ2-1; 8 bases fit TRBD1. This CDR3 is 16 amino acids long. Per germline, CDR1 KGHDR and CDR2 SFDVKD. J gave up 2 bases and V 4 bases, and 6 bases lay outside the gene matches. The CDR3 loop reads CATSDAGTGTYNEQFF. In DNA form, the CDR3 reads TGTGCCACCAGTGACGCCGGGACAGGAACCTACAATGAGCAGTTCTTC.

The CDR3 reads CASSNLRDRDNEQFF. In DNA form, the CDR3 reads TGTGCCAGTAGTAACCTCCGGGACAGAGACAATGAGCAGTTCTTC. The V gene is TRBV19, the J gene TRBJ2-1; 7 bases align to TRBD1. CDR1 is LNHDA and CDR2 is SQIVND in the germline V gene (reference sequence). Losses at the gene ends were 4 bases for V and 5 bases for J; bases not matched to a gene: 8. The CDR3 is 15 amino acids.

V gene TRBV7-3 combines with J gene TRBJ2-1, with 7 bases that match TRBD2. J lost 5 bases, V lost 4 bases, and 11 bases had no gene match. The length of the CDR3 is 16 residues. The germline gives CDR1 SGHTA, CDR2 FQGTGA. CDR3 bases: TGTGCCAGCAGCTCTCGGACCCACGGGACTAACAATGAGCAGTTCTTC. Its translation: CASSSRTHGTNNEQFF.

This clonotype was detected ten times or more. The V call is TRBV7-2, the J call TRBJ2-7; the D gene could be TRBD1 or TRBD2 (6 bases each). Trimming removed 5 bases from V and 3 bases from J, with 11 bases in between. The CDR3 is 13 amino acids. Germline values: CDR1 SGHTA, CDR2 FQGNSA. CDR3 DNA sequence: TGTGCCAGCAGCCCGCGGGACAACTACGAGCAGTACTTC. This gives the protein CASSPRDNYEQYF.

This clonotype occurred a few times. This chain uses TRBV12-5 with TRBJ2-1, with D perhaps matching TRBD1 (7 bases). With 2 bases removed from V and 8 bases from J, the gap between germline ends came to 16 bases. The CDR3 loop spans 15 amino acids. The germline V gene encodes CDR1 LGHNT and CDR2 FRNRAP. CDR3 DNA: TGTGCTAGTGGTTTGTCCTCAGGGGGGCTAGATGAGCAGTTCTTC. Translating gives CASGLSSGGLDEQFF.

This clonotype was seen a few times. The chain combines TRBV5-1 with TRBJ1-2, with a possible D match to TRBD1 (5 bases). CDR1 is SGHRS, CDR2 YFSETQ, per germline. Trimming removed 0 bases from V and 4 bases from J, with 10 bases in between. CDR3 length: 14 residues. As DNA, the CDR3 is TGCGCCAGCAGCTTGGAGGGGCAGGTCTATGGCTACACCTTC. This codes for CASSLEGQVYGYTF.

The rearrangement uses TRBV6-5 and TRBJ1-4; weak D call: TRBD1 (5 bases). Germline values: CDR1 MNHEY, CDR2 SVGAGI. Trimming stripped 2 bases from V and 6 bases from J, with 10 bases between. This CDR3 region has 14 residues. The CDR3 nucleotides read TGTGCCAGCAGTTACCGGAGGGACGATGAAAAACTGTTTTTT. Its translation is CASSYRRDDEKLFF.

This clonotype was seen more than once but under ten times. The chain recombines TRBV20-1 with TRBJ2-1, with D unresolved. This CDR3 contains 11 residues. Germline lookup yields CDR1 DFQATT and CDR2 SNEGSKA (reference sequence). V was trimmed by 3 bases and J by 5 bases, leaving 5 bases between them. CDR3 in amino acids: CSARVNNEQFF. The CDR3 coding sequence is TGCAGTGCTAGGGTGAACAATGAGCAGTTCTTC.

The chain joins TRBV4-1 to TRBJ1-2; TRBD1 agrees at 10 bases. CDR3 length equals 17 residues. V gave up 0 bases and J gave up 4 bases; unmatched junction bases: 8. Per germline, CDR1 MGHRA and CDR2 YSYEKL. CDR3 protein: CASSQEPKTGGTYGYTF. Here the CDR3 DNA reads TGCGCCAGCAGCCAAGAACCCAAGACAGGGGGCACCTATGGCTACACCTTC.

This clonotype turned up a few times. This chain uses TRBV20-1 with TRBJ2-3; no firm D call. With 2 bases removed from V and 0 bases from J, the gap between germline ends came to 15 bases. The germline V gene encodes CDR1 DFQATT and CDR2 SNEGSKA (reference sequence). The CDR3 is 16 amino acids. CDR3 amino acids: CSARSVEGSSTDTQYF. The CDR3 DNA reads TGCAGTGCTAGATCGGTGGAAGGTAGCAGCACAGATACGCAGTATTTT.

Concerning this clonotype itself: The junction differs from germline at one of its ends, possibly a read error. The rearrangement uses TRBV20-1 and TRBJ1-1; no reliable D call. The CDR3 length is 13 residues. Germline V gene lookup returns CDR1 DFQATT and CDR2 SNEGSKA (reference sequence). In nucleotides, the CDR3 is TGCAGCGCTAGGGCACAGAAGAACACTGAAGCTTTCTTT. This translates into CSARAQKNTEAFF.

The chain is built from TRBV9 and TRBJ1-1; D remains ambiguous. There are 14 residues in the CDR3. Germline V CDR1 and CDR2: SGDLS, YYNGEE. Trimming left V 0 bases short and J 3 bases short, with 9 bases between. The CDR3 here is CASSVVRADTEAFF. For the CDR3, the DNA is TGTGCCAGCAGCGTAGTACGGGCGGACACTGAAGCTTTCTTT.

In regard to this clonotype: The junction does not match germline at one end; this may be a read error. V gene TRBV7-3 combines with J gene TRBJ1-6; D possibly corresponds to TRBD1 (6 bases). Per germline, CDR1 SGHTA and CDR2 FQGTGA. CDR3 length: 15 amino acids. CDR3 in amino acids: CASSLTPGVNSPLHF. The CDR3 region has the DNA TGTGCCAGCAGCCTAACCCCAGGGGTGAATTCACCCCTCCACTTT.

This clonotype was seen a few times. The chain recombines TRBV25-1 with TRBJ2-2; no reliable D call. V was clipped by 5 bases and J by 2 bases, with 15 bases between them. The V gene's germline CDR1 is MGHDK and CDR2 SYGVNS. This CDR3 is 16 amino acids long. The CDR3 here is CASSPHWAPNTGELFF. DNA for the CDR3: TGTGCCAGCAGTCCTCATTGGGCCCCCAACACCGGGGAGCTGTTTTTT.

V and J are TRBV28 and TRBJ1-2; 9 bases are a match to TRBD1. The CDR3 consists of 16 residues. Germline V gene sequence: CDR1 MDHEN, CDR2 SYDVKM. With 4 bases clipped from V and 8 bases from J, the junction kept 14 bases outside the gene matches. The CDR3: CASSSLNAGTGSGYTF. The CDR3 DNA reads TGTGCCAGCAGTTCCCTAAACGCCGGGACAGGGTCCGGCTACACCTTC.

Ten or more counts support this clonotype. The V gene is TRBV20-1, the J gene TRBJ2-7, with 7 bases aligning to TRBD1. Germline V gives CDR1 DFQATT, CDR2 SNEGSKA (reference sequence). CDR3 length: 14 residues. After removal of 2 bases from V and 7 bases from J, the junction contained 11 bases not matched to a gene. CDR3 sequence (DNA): TGCAGTGCTAGACCTGGGACAGATCTACGAGAGCAGTACTTC. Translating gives CSARPGTDLREQYF.

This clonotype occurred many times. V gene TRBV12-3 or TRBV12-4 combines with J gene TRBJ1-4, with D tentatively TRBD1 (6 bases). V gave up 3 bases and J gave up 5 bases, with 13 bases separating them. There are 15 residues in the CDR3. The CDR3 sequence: CASSFGGAGNEKLFF. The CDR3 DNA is TGTGCCAGCAGTTTTGGGGGCGCTGGCAATGAAAAACTGTTTTTT.

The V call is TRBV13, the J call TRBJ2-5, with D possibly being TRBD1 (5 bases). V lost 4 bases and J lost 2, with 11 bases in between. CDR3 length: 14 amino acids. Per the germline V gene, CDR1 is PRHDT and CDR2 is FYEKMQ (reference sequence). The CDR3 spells CASSSYRTQETQYF. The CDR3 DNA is TGTGCCAGCAGCTCGTACAGGACGCAAGAGACCCAGTACTTC.